This TCR beta chain was captured in a study of breast tumors, draining lymph nodes, adjacent tissues. The lymph nodes were axillary draining lymph nodes from breast cancer patients. This clonotype was seen ten or more times. Germline lookup yields CDR1 SGHRS and CDR2 YFSETQ. The CDR3 totals 14 residues. With 2 bases removed from V and 6 bases from J, the gap between germline ends came to 13 bases. One entry per CDR3 protein, called by TCRdb with MiXCR from the multiplex PCR reads. The data contain around 230,000 distinct CDR3 sequences, nearly 35% of them singletons. V usage is TRBV5-1 and J usage is TRBJ2-3; a possible D gene is TRBD1 (5 bases). Sequenced input: axillary lymph node tissue. The clonotype originates from a female donor with breast cancer. Some clones in this sample may be carry-over from other donors' samples. The CDR3 protein is CASSFWSQDDTQYF. In nucleotides, the CDR3 is TGCGCCAGCAGCTTCTGGTCACAGGATGATACGCAGTATTTT.